This passage covers 17 T cell receptor beta chains from one sample sequenced in a study of CD8 T cells in Susac syndrome. An amount of RNA that ranged from about 0.45 to 1 ug was reverse transcribed with random hexamers. TCRdb ran MiXCR on the immunoSEQ multiplex PCR reads and lists one entry per CDR3 protein. The data contain some 110,000 distinct CDR3 sequences, approximately 95% of them seen just once; the ten biggest clones take up more than 0.25%. What was sequenced was CD8+ T cells from PBMCs. These receptor sequences come from a human donor with multiple sclerosis.

The chain has TRBV7-6 and TRBJ2-7; D possibly matches TRBD1 or TRBD2 (5 bases each). V was trimmed by 4 bases and J by 5 bases, leaving 15 bases between them. Germline CDR1 SGHVS, CDR2 FNYEAQ. The CDR3 runs 14 residues. This CDR3 reads CASSSGPKVHEQYF. In DNA form, the CDR3 reads TGTGCCAGCAGCTCGGGGCCGAAGGTCCACGAGCAGTACTTC.

V gene TRBV4-2 combines with J gene TRBJ2-1; 7 positions agree with TRBD2. The V segment lost 4 bases and the J segment 7 bases; nucleotides outside the gene matches: 1. Per germline, CDR1 LGHNA and CDR2 YNFKEQ. This CDR3 contains 12 residues. The CDR3 DNA reads as TGTGCCAGCAGCCCGGGGGGTAATGAGCAGTTCTTC. It is translated as CASSPGGNEQFF.

The chain uses TRBV7-9 and TRBJ1-1, with D uncertain. The CDR3 loop spans 12 amino acids. Deletions cut 7 bases from V and 1 base from J, with 7 bases between. Germline V lookup: CDR1 SEHNR, CDR2 FQNEAQ (reference sequence). The CDR3 DNA is TGTGCCAGCACCCCTGGGAACACTGAAGCTTTCTTT. It specifies CASTPGNTEAFF.

The chain links TRBV27 to TRBJ2-5; D is perhaps TRBD1 or TRBD2 (5 bases each). The CDR3 runs to 13 residues. V was trimmed by 4 bases and J by 8 bases, leaving 14 bases between them. From germline, CDR1 is MNHEY and CDR2 SMNVEV (reference sequence). The CDR3 spells CASSSDWGLTQYF. The CDR3 bases are TGTGCCAGCAGTTCGGACTGGGGCCTAACCCAGTACTTC.

The V gene is TRBV9, the J gene TRBJ2-1, with 9 bases that match TRBD1. V lost 3 bases, J lost 4 bases, and 2 bases stayed unmatched. This CDR3 has 14 amino acids. CDR1 is SGDLS and CDR2 is YYNGEE in the germline V gene. In DNA, the CDR3 is TGTGCCAGCAGCGAGGGGACAGGGTACAATGAGCAGTTCTTC. Its protein product is CASSEGTGYNEQFF.

The rearrangement joins TRBV7-9 to TRBJ1-1, with TRBD1 identical over 9 bases. The CDR3 is made up of 15 amino acids. Germline V lookup: CDR1 SEHNR, CDR2 FQNEAQ (reference sequence). V shed 5 bases and J 3 bases; nucleotides not matched to a gene: 7. CDR3 DNA: TGTGCCAGCAGCCCTAGTGGGACAGGGCACACTGAAGCTTTCTTT. Residues: CASSPSGTGHTEAFF.

The chain joins TRBV5-4 to TRBJ1-6, with no clear D. Trimming cost V 0 bases and J 5 bases, with 9 bases left between them. The CDR3 sequence is 15 residues long. In germline, CDR1 is SGHNT, CDR2 YYREEE (reference sequence). Written as DNA, the CDR3 is TGTGCCAGCAGCTTGGGGGGATTCAATAATTCACCCCTCCACTTT. It specifies CASSLGGFNNSPLHF.

The chain recombines TRBV6-1 with TRBJ2-1, with 10 bases fitting TRBD1. Germline CDR1 MNHNS, CDR2 SASEGT. The CDR3 loop spans 13 amino acids. The CDR3 loop is CALGQGIYNEQFF. The CDR3 bases are TGTGCTTTGGGACAGGGGATATACAATGAGCAGTTCTTC.

The rearrangement joins TRBV12-3 or TRBV12-4 to TRBJ2-1; weak D call: TRBD1 (6 bases). The V and J ends lost 2 bases and 5 bases respectively, with 10 bases between them. The CDR3 is 14 amino acids. The CDR3 region has the DNA TGTGCCAGCAGTTTAAACAGGGCAGACAATGAGCAGTTCTTC. Translation gives CASSLNRADNEQFF.

The CDR3, as DNA: TGTGCCAGCAGTTTAGGCAGGGGTTCCTACGAGCAGTACTTC. Its translation: CASSLGRGSYEQYF. The chain is built from TRBV27 and TRBJ2-7; possible D gene TRBD1, 6 bases. Germline V lookup: CDR1 MNHEY, CDR2 SMNVEV (reference sequence). Trimming took 2 bases from V and 1 from J, leaving 9 bases between them. CDR3 length: 14 amino acids.

This clonotype was counted between two and nine times. The rearrangement links TRBV5-1 to TRBJ1-1, with 8 positions matching TRBD1. Looked up from germline, CDR1 is SGHRS and CDR2 is YFSETQ. V shed 4 bases, J shed 3 bases, and the junction held 5 bases outside the gene matches. This CDR3 has 14 amino acids. The CDR3 loop is CASSMDREDTEAFF. DNA for the CDR3: TGCGCCAGCAGCATGGACAGGGAGGACACTGAAGCTTTCTTT.

The genes are TRBV9 and TRBJ2-2; no definite D call. This CDR3 spans 15 amino acids. V was shortened by 4 bases and J by 1 base, with 11 bases between the two germline ends. Per the germline V gene, CDR1 is SGDLS and CDR2 is YYNGEE. CDR3 in DNA: TGTGCCAGCAGCCCCGTGTACGGGAACACCGGGGAGCTGTTTTTT. Translated, it gives CASSPVYGNTGELFF.

The V gene is TRBV30, the J gene TRBJ1-5; D gene ambiguous. Trimming left V 4 bases short and J 0 bases short, with 7 bases between. The germline CDR1 and CDR2 sequences are GTSNPN and SVGIG (reference sequence). The CDR3 totals 13 residues. The DNA of the CDR3 is TGTGCCTGGAACGGGGATAGCAATCAGCCCCAGCATTTT. Translating it yields CAWNGDSNQPQHF.

The chain recombines TRBV25-1 with TRBJ1-3; D is ambiguous. Deletions cut 1 base from V and 4 bases from J, with 8 bases between. Germline assignment: CDR1 MGHDK and CDR2 SYGVNS. The CDR3 consists of 14 residues. CDR3: CASSEFGKGNTIYF. CDR3 nucleotide sequence: TGTGCCAGCAGTGAATTCGGGAAAGGAAACACCATATATTTT.

On this clonotype itself: At one boundary the junction diverges from the germline segment, which might be a read error. The chain carries TRBV6-5 and TRBJ2-3, with unresolved D. Germline loops: CDR1 MNHEY, CDR2 SVGAGI. The CDR3 is made up of 11 amino acids. CDR3 protein: CTRQSTDTQYF. In DNA, the CDR3 is TGTACCAGGCAGAGCACAGATACGCAGTATTTT.

The chain couples TRBV27 to TRBJ2-5; TRBD1 is a possible D gene (5 bases). Germline CDR1 reads MNHEY; CDR2 reads SMNVEV (reference sequence). Trimming removed 3 bases at V and 5 bases at J, with 13 bases between. The CDR3 extends over 14 amino acids. CDR3 bases: TGTGCCAGCAGTTTGGGGCGAGTCGGGGAGACCCAGTACTTC. As protein: CASSLGRVGETQYF.

The J gene is TRBJ1-2, the V gene TRBV5-1; perhaps TRBD1 as D (5 bases). The CDR3 extends over 13 amino acids. Per germline, CDR1 SGHRS and CDR2 YFSETQ. Trimming removed 4 bases at V and 8 bases at J, with 15 bases between. CDR3 bases: TGCGCCAGCAGCCCCCCGGGGCCGGAGGGCTACACCTTC. Its protein is CASSPPGPEGYTF.